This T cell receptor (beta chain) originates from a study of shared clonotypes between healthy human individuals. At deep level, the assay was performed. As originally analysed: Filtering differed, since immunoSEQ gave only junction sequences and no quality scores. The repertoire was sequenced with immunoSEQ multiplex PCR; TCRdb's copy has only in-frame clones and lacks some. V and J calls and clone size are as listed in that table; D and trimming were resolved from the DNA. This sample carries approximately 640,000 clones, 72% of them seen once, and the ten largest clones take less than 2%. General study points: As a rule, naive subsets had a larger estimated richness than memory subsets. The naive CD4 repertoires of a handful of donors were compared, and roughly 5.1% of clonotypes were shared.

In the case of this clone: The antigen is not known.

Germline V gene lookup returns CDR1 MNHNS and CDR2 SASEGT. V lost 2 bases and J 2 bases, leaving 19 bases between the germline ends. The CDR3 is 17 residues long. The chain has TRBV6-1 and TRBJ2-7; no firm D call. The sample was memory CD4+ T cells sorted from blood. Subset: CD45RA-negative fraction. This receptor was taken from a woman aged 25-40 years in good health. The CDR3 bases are TGTGCCAGCAGTGAAAGCCTTGGCGCCGAATCACCCTACGAGCAGTACTTC. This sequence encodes CASSESLGAESPYEQYF.